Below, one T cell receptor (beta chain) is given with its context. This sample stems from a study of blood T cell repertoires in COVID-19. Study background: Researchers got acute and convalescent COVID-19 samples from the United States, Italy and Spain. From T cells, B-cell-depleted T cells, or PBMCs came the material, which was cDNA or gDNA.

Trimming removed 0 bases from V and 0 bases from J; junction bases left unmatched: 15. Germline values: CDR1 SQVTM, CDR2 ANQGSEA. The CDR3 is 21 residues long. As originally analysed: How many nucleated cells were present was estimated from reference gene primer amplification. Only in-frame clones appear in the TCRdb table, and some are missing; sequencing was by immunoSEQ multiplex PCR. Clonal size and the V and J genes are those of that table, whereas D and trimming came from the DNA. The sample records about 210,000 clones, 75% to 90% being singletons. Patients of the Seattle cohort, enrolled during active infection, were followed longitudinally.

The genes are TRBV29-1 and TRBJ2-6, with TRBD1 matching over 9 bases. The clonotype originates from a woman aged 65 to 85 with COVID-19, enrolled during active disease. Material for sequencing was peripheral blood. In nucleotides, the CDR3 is TGCAGCGTTGAAGAGGACCAACCGGACAGGGGTCGGCGCTCTGGGGCCAACGTCCTGACTTTC. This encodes CSVEEDQPDRGRRSGANVLTF.